These 21 T cell receptor beta chains were sequenced from one sample in a study of blood T cell repertoires in COVID-19 (dated by TCRdb to about 2020). Library preparation was by the immunoSEQ multiplex PCR assay. TCRdb re-hosts the immuneACCESS table, in-frame sequences only. Its copies lack some clones; in the studies checked, an unresolved V gene accounts for under half of them, and the cause for the rest is not known. This sample holds 210,000 or so clones; approximately 86% were observed only once. About 1.3% of the sample goes to the ten largest clones. Sequenced input: peripheral blood. The source of these receptors is a woman in her twenties or thirties with COVID-19, enrolled during active disease.

This chain joins TRBV6-5 and TRBJ2-3; tentative D call: TRBD2 (5 bases). Germline CDR1 reads MNHEY; CDR2 reads SVGAGI. The CDR3 runs 15 residues. Trimming cost V 0 bases and J 8 bases, with 15 bases left between them. In nucleotides, the CDR3 is TGTGCCAGCAGTTACTCTTCTAGCCTTACGGGTACGCAGTATTTT. This sequence encodes CASSYSSSLTGTQYF.

The chain carries TRBV7-9 and TRBJ2-7, with D possibly matching TRBD2 (5 bases). The germline V gene has CDR1 SEHNR and CDR2 FQNEAQ (reference sequence). Deletions cut 8 bases from V and 3 bases from J, with 11 bases between. The CDR3 is made up of 12 amino acids. The CDR3 DNA follows: TGTGCCAGCGGGAGTGGGAACTACGAGCAGTACTTC. Its translation is CASGSGNYEQYF.

This chain uses TRBV24-1 with TRBJ2-5; 13 bases are a match to TRBD2. Unmatched junction bases numbered 6, after V lost 7 bases and J lost 5 bases. CDR1 and CDR2 from the germline V gene are KGHDR and SFDVKD. The CDR3 runs to 15 residues. The CDR3 bases are TGTGCCACCAGCACTAGCGGGGGGGGAGGGGAGACCCAGTACTTC. Translation gives CATSTSGGGGETQYF.

The rearrangement uses TRBV5-1 and TRBJ1-1; 10 positions agree with TRBD1. CDR1 and CDR2 from the germline V gene are SGHRS and YFSETQ. The CDR3 extends over 15 amino acids. V gave up 2 bases and J gave up 5 bases; unmatched junction bases: 6. Here the CDR3 DNA reads TGCGCCAGCAGCTTCAGACAGGGGGCGAGTACTGAAGCTTTCTTT. The encoded protein is CASSFRQGASTEAFF.

The rearrangement links TRBV7-2 to TRBJ1-1; 7 bases agree with TRBD1. The ends lost 5 bases at V and 7 bases at J; junction bases unmatched: 7. This CDR3 spans 13 amino acids. The germline V gene has CDR1 SGHTA and CDR2 FQGNSA. The chain's CDR3 is CASSAQTGSEAFF. The CDR3, as DNA: TGTGCCAGCAGCGCCCAGACAGGGAGTGAAGCTTTCTTT. The full variable domain, with the rest looked up from reference TRBV7-2 and TRBJ1-1, is GAGVSQSPSNKVTEKGKDVELRCDPISGHTALYWYRQSLGQGLEFLIYFQGNSAPDKSGLPSDRFSAERTGGSVSTLTIQRTQQEDSAVYLCASSAQTGSEAFFGQGTRLTVV.

The chain uses TRBV7-2 and TRBJ1-1, with TRBD1 as a possible D gene (5 bases). This CDR3 comprises 13 residues. Germline V gives CDR1 SGHTA, CDR2 FQGNSA. V was cut by 1 base and J by 7 bases, with 10 bases left in between. This CDR3 reads CASSLGQGNEAFF. Here the CDR3 DNA reads TGTGCCAGCAGCTTAGGCCAGGGCAATGAAGCTTTCTTT.

This chain joins TRBV4-1 and TRBJ1-5, with 8 bases identical to TRBD1. V was pared by 0 bases and J by 2 bases, with 3 bases of the junction left unmatched. Germline V gene lookup returns CDR1 MGHRA and CDR2 YSYEKL. The CDR3 is 16 amino acids. The CDR3 loop is CASSQEDRAGNQPQHF. The CDR3 nucleotides read TGCGCCAGCAGCCAAGAGGACAGGGCGGGCAATCAGCCCCAGCATTTT.

This clone has a count of ten or more. The J gene is TRBJ2-7, the V gene TRBV7-9, with 11 bases aligning to TRBD2. The germline V gene has CDR1 SEHNR and CDR2 FQNEAQ (reference sequence). The CDR3 has 13 residues. J was trimmed by 4 bases and V by 7 bases; bases with no gene match: 3. The CDR3: CASKTSGSYEQYF. The CDR3, as DNA: TGTGCCAGCAAAACTAGCGGGAGTTACGAGCAGTACTTC. Looking up the rest from reference TRBV7-9 and TRBJ2-7 gives the full variable domain: DTGVSQNPRHKITKRGQNVTFRCDPISEHNRLYWYRQTLGQGPEFLTYFQNEAQLEKSRLLSDRFSAERPKGSFSTLEIQRTEQGDSAMYLCASKTSGSYEQYFGPGTRLTVT.

The V and J genes are TRBV30 and TRBJ2-7; TRBD2 matches 8 bases. Germline assignment: CDR1 GTSNPN and CDR2 SVGIG (reference sequence). CDR3 length: 12 amino acids. J was trimmed by 5 bases and V by 6 bases; bases with no gene match: 6. The CDR3 is CACPGLVDEQYF. CDR3 DNA: TGTGCCTGCCCGGGACTAGTAGACGAGCAGTACTTC.

This chain joins TRBV4-3 and TRBJ2-3, with 7 bases matching TRBD1. V shed 4 bases, J shed 1 base, and the junction held 2 bases outside the gene matches. The CDR3 sequence is 14 residues long. Germline CDR1 reads LGHNA; CDR2 reads YSLEER. The CDR3 is CASSPDRGTDTQYF. CDR3 nucleotide sequence: TGCGCCAGCAGCCCCGACAGGGGCACAGATACGCAGTATTTT.

The table lists this clone with a count of one. The V call is TRBV11-1, the J call TRBJ2-7, with D unresolved. CDR3 length: 13 residues. CDR1 and CDR2 (germline): SGHAT, FQDESV (reference sequence). V gave up 8 bases and J gave up 0 bases, with 11 bases separating them. The CDR3 DNA follows: TGTGCCAGCTCTCCTTTGAGCTCCTACGAGCAGTACTTC. Amino acid sequence: CASSPLSSYEQYF.

The J gene is TRBJ2-1, the V gene TRBV11-3, with 9 positions matching TRBD1. CDR1 and CDR2 from the germline V gene are SGHNT and YENEEA. The length of the CDR3 is 13 residues. After removal of 6 bases from V and 8 bases from J, the junction contained 5 bases not matched to a gene. The chain's CDR3 is CASSWDREHEQFF. DNA for the CDR3: TGTGCCAGCAGTTGGGACAGGGAACATGAGCAGTTCTTC.

The chain joins TRBV15 to TRBJ1-4; possibly TRBD1 for D (5 bases). Germline V lookup: CDR1 LNHNV, CDR2 YYDKDF (reference sequence). V lost 1 base to trimming and J lost 4 bases, with 10 bases between them. This CDR3 contains 15 residues. CDR3 amino acids: CATSRAGRGNEKLFF. In DNA, the CDR3 is TGTGCCACCAGCAGAGCCGGGAGGGGTAATGAAAAACTGTTTTTT.

The V gene is TRBV5-4, the J gene TRBJ2-1; a possible D gene is TRBD1 (5 bases). Trimming removed 6 bases at V and 8 bases at J, with 9 bases between. CDR3 length: 11 residues. In germline, CDR1 is SGHNT, CDR2 YYREEE (reference sequence). The CDR3 loop reads CASKKGDEQFF. CDR3 coding DNA: TGTGCCAGCAAAAAAGGGGATGAGCAGTTCTTC.

This chain joins TRBV5-1 and TRBJ2-1; 9 nucleotides agree with TRBD2. Germline V lookup: CDR1 SGHRS, CDR2 YFSETQ. The CDR3 sequence is 14 residues long. V shed 4 bases and J 6 bases; nucleotides not matched to a gene: 5. Here the CDR3 DNA reads TGCGCCAGCAGCCTTAAGACTAGCGGCAATGAGCAGTTCTTC. It codes for CASSLKTSGNEQFF.

The chain employs TRBV27 and TRBJ2-7; 8 positions agree with TRBD1. The trim removed 7 bases at V and 4 bases at J, leaving 12 bases unmatched. The germline CDR1 and CDR2 sequences are MNHEY and SMNVEV (reference sequence). The CDR3 extends over 15 amino acids. Written as DNA, the CDR3 is TGTGCCAGCACTATTACCGGGACAGGACGATACGAGCAGTACTTC. This gives the protein CASTITGTGRYEQYF.

The chain combines TRBV9 with TRBJ1-4; D is perhaps TRBD1 (6 bases). The length of the CDR3 is 15 residues. CDR1 SGDLS and CDR2 YYNGEE come from the germline V gene. The V and J ends lost 2 bases and 7 bases respectively, with 15 bases between them. The CDR3 is CASSVTGFGSEKLFF. The CDR3 DNA follows: TGTGCCAGCAGCGTCACAGGGTTCGGCAGTGAAAAACTGTTTTTT.

This clone has only one observation. The rearrangement links TRBV7-9 to TRBJ2-7, with 16 bases identical to TRBD2. Germline values: CDR1 SEHNR, CDR2 FQNEAQ (reference sequence). The CDR3 is 19 amino acids. The V segment lost 0 bases and the J segment 2 bases; nucleotides outside the gene matches: 7. CDR3: CASSLAHGTSGGAPYEQYF. The CDR3 nucleotides read TGTGCCAGCAGCTTAGCTCATGGGACTAGCGGGGGGGCCCCCTACGAGCAGTACTTC.

J is TRBJ1-1 and V is TRBV29-1; no definite D call. The CDR3 consists of 12 residues. CDR1 and CDR2 (germline): SQVTM, ANQGSEA. Trimming shortened V by 7 bases and J by 1 base, and 10 bases separated the two germline ends. The CDR3 DNA reads as TGCAGCGGCTGCCGGGAGAACACTGAAGCTTTCTTT. The encoded protein is CSGCRENTEAFF.

The rearrangement uses TRBV4-3 and TRBJ1-2, with a weak D call TRBD1 (6 bases). Per germline, CDR1 LGHNA and CDR2 YSLEER. Trimming cost V 1 base and J 4 bases, with 19 bases left between them. The CDR3 length is 17 residues. CDR3 bases: TGCGCCAGCAGCCAAGGCAGGGGCCTTGTGTGGGGCTATGGCTACACCTTC. Its translation is CASSQGRGLVWGYGYTF.

This chain links TRBV18 with TRBJ2-1, with 9 bases aligning to TRBD2. The CDR3 sequence is 16 residues long. Trimming took 3 bases from V and 1 from J; bases not matched to a gene: 4. The germline V gene encodes CDR1 KGHSH and CDR2 LQKENI. The CDR3 protein is CASSPASGISYNEQFF. CDR3 DNA sequence: TGTGCCAGCTCACCGGCTAGCGGGATATCCTACAATGAGCAGTTCTTC.